The 17 T cell receptor beta chains below all came from one sample that was sequenced in a study of cytomegalovirus exposure and HLA in healthy donors. Amplification used 60 Vbeta primers and 13 Jbeta primers. This table comes from immunoSEQ multiplex PCR, and its TCRdb copy is limited to in-frame clones, with some not included. The data show 40,000 to 45,000 clones, with 87% seen just once and about 8% held by the top ten. The sequenced material came from PBMCs. The receptors stem from a middle-aged woman in good health and CMV-seropositive.

The chain is built from TRBV18 and TRBJ2-3; 7 bases line up with TRBD1. The J segment lost 3 bases and the V segment lost 3 bases, leaving 18 bases of the junction unmatched. The CDR3 has 19 residues. CDR1 and CDR2 (germline): KGHSH, LQKENI. DNA of the CDR3: TGTGCCAGCTCACCCCGAATAGCCGATTCGGACAGGAGGACAGATACGCAGTATTTT. This sequence encodes CASSPRIADSDRRTDTQYF. The whole variable domain, filled in from reference TRBV18 and TRBJ2-3, reads NAGVMQNPRHLVRRRGQEARLRCSPMKGHSHVYWYRQLPEEGLKFMVYLQKENIIDESGMPKERFSAEFPKEGPSILRIQQVVRGDSAAYFCASSPRIADSDRRTDTQYFGPGTRLTVL.

This chain connects TRBV21-1 to TRBJ1-2; no DNA check was done on the table's D call, TRBD1. TRBV21-1 corresponds to a pseudogene. The CDR3 covers 16 residues. In nucleotides, the CDR3 is TGTGCCAGCAGCAAAGCCACAGGACCGGAGCACTATGGCTACACCTTC. Protein: CASSKATGPEHYGYTF.

V is TRBV6-5 and J is TRBJ1-2, with D perhaps TRBD1 (6 bases). This CDR3 is built from 14 residues. V gave up 8 bases and J gave up 4 bases, with 17 bases separating them. Germline V CDR1 and CDR2: MNHEY, SVGAGI. CDR3 sequence: CASGYTSGAYGYTF. The CDR3 coding sequence is TGTGCCAGCGGGTACACCTCAGGGGCCTATGGCTACACCTTC.

The chain has TRBV7-3 and TRBJ2-3; D not resolved. V lost 5 bases to trimming and J lost 2 bases, with 14 bases between them. Germline V lookup: CDR1 SGHTA, CDR2 FQGTGA. The CDR3 has 15 residues. Written as DNA, the CDR3 is TGTGCCAGCAGCCCCACCCCCGGGTCCACAGATACGCAGTATTTT. As protein: CASSPTPGSTDTQYF. The full variable domain, in which reference TRBV7-3 and TRBJ2-3 provide the parts outside the CDR3, is GAGVSQTPSNKVTEKGKYVELRCDPISGHTALYWYRQSLGQGPEFLIYFQGTGAADDSGLPNDRFFAVRPEGSVSTLKIQRTERGDSAVYLCASSPTPGSTDTQYFGPGTRLTVL.

This chain joins TRBV7-9 and TRBJ2-1, with D possibly TRBD1 on 6 matching bases. The V gene's germline CDR1 is SEHNR and CDR2 FQNEAQ (reference sequence). The CDR3 length is 14 residues. V was shortened by 5 bases and J by 7 bases, with 15 bases between the two germline ends. The chain's CDR3 is CASSHRVKANEQFF. The CDR3 nucleotides are TGTGCCAGCAGCCACAGGGTTAAAGCTAATGAGCAGTTCTTC.

J is TRBJ1-2 and V is TRBV5-1, with TRBD1 matching over 7 bases. Germline CDR1 and CDR2: SGHRS and YFSETQ. The trim removed 0 bases at V and 4 bases at J, leaving 6 bases unmatched. There are 15 residues in the CDR3. CDR3 sequence: CASSLEGASLYGYTF. The CDR3 nucleotides read TGCGCCAGCAGCTTGGAGGGGGCCAGTCTCTATGGCTACACCTTC.

This clone has a single count. This chain links TRBV5-8 with TRBJ2-1; perhaps TRBD2 as D (5 bases). Germline loops: CDR1 SGHTS, CDR2 YDEGEE. The V and J ends lost 0 bases and 2 bases respectively, with 9 bases between them. The CDR3 totals 15 residues. CDR3 bases: TGTGCCAGCAGCTTGGGGTTGGAGGCCTACAATGAGCAGTTCTTC. Protein: CASSLGLEAYNEQFF. Supplemented by reference TRBV5-8 and TRBJ2-1, the full variable domain reads EAGVTQSPTHLIKTRGQQATLRCSPISGHTSVYWYQQALGLGLQFLLWYDEGEERNRGNFPPRFSGRQFPNYSSELNVNALELEDSALYLCASSLGLEAYNEQFFGPGTRLTVL.

This rearrangement joins TRBV7-3 to TRBJ2-2; TRBD2 matches at 12 bases. Germline V CDR1 and CDR2: SGHTA, FQGTGA. There are 16 residues in the CDR3. Germline trimming cut 4 bases from V and 4 bases from J; bases unmatched to any gene: 4. The CDR3 loop reads CASSSSGRASTGELFF. CDR3 DNA: TGTGCCAGCAGCTCTAGCGGGAGGGCCTCCACCGGGGAGCTGTTTTTT.

The chain has TRBV7-9 and TRBJ2-3; possible D gene TRBD1, 5 bases. The V gene's germline CDR1 is SEHNR and CDR2 FQNEAQ (reference sequence). The CDR3 totals 15 residues. The CDR3 here is CATAVGDEGTDTQYF. The CDR3 DNA reads as TGTGCGACGGCAGTAGGGGATGAGGGCACAGATACGCAGTATTTT.

The chain joins TRBV7-2 to TRBJ2-2; 9 bases align to TRBD2. Per germline, CDR1 SGHTA and CDR2 FQGNSA. Trimming removed 5 bases from V and 6 bases from J; junction bases left unmatched: 10. The CDR3 has 16 residues. In DNA, the CDR3 is TGTGCCAGCAGCCCTCGTATAGCGGGAGCGTCCGGGGAGCTGTTTTTT. Encoded protein: CASSPRIAGASGELFF.

The rearrangement joins TRBV10-3 to TRBJ1-5, with 11 nucleotides matching TRBD1. CDR1 and CDR2 from the germline V gene are ENHRY and SYGVKD. With 2 bases clipped from V and 9 bases from J, the junction kept 3 bases outside the gene matches. There are 14 residues in the CDR3. The CDR3 nucleotides read TGTGCCATCAGTGAGAGGACAGGGGGCTTGCCCCAGCATTTT. Its protein product is CAISERTGGLPQHF.

V gene TRBV30 combines with J gene TRBJ1-4, with D possibly TRBD1 on 6 matching bases. This CDR3 spans 13 amino acids. Between the trimmed V and J ends, which lost 2 bases and 8 bases, there was a span of 12 bases. The germline V gene encodes CDR1 GTSNPN and CDR2 SVGIG (reference sequence). CDR3 sequence: CAWSKGGGEKLFF. In DNA form, the CDR3 reads TGTGCCTGGAGTAAAGGGGGTGGAGAAAAACTGTTTTTT.

The rearrangement joins TRBV10-3 to TRBJ2-7; TRBD2 aligns across 7 bases. The CDR3 spans 14 residues. Losses at the gene ends were 7 bases for V and 0 bases for J; bases not matched to a gene: 6. CDR1 and CDR2 (germline): ENHRY, SYGVKD. The CDR3 loop reads CAITPGLRSYEQYF. The CDR3 nucleotides read TGTGCCATCACTCCGGGACTACGCTCCTACGAGCAGTACTTC.

The rearrangement links TRBV5-1 to TRBJ2-3; D might be TRBD1 (6 bases). Trimming removed 3 bases from V and 2 bases from J, with 10 bases in between. This CDR3 has 14 amino acids. Germline CDR1 reads SGHRS; CDR2 reads YFSETQ. The CDR3 DNA is TGCGCCAGCAGCTCACAGGGATACACAGATACGCAGTATTTT. Translation: CASSSQGYTDTQYF. Full variable domain (outside the CDR3, taken from reference TRBV5-1 and TRBJ2-3): KAGVTQTPRYLIKTRGQQVTLSCSPISGHRSVSWYQQTPGQGLQFLFEYFSETQRNKGNFPGRFSGRQFSNSRSEMNVSTLELGDSALYLCASSSQGYTDTQYFGPGTRLTVL.

The rearrangement uses TRBV9 and TRBJ1-1; D may be TRBD1 (6 bases). From germline, CDR1 is SGDLS and CDR2 YYNGEE. Trimming removed 0 bases from V and 10 bases from J, with 16 bases in between. The CDR3 totals 14 residues. The CDR3: CASSVEVTGQAAFF. DNA of the CDR3: TGTGCCAGCAGCGTAGAAGTGACAGGCCAAGCAGCTTTCTTT.

Comments on this clone: Different DNA sequences within this sample yield the same CDR3. The chain joins TRBV19 to TRBJ1-2; 10 nucleotides align to TRBD1. J gave up 6 bases and V 6 bases, and 7 bases lay outside the gene matches. CDR1 is LNHDA, CDR2 SQIVND, per germline (reference sequence). CDR3 length equals 14 residues. For the CDR3, the DNA is TGTGCCAGTAGAGAATACGGGACAGGGGATGGCTACACCTTC. Translating gives CASREYGTGDGYTF.

The J gene is TRBJ2-7, the V gene TRBV6-6; 8 nucleotides agree with TRBD1. The germline gives CDR1 MNHNY, CDR2 SVGAGI (reference sequence). After removal of 8 bases from V and 2 bases from J, the junction contained 11 bases not matched to a gene. This CDR3 has 15 amino acids. CDR3 sequence reads: CASQGQGERAYEQYF. The CDR3 DNA follows: TGTGCCAGCCAAGGACAGGGAGAAAGGGCCTACGAGCAGTACTTC.